One sample yielded the 20 T cell receptor beta chains listed below, sequenced in a study of shared clonotypes between healthy human individuals. The data were produced by immunoSEQ multiplex PCR, yet TCRdb's version contains in-frame clones alone and is incomplete. The sample yields millions of clones, just under 95% seen once. Selected positively for CCR7 and CD45RO-negative, naive CD8 cells excluded terminally differentiated effector memory CD45RA+ cells. Source material: naive CD8+ T cells sorted from blood. These receptors came from a man aged 18 to 30 in good health.

The chain carries TRBV5-1 and TRBJ2-5; possible D gene TRBD1, 8 bases. Germline CDR1 and CDR2: SGHRS and YFSETQ. The CDR3 is 16 amino acids. V was trimmed by 3 bases and J by 0 bases, leaving 15 bases between them. The CDR3 nucleotides are TGCGCCAGCAGCTGGGAGGGACAGGAGGACCAAGAGACCCAGTACTTC. Residues: CASSWEGQEDQETQYF.

The chain uses TRBV6-1 and TRBJ2-1, with D maybe TRBD1 (5 bases). CDR3 length: 14 amino acids. Germline CDR1 is MNHNS and CDR2 is SASEGT. Trimming took 4 bases from V and 3 from J, leaving 10 bases between them. CDR3 in amino acids: CASSVWGSYNEQFF. CDR3 nucleotides: TGTGCCAGCAGTGTGTGGGGCAGCTACAATGAGCAGTTCTTC.

V gene TRBV7-8 combines with J gene TRBJ2-7; D gene unclear. Germline-derived CDR1 and CDR2 are SGHVS and FQNEAQ. V dropped 2 bases and J dropped 0 bases, with 14 bases sitting between them. The CDR3 extends over 16 amino acids. The CDR3 loop is CASSLKALPLSYEQYF. In nucleotides, the CDR3 is TGTGCCAGCAGCTTAAAAGCTCTACCGCTCTCCTACGAGCAGTACTTC. The whole variable domain, filled in from reference TRBV7-8 and TRBJ2-7, reads GAGVSQSPRYKVAKRGQDVALRCDPISGHVSLFWYQQALGQGPEFLTYFQNEAQLDKSGLPSDRFFAERPEGSVSTLKIQRTQQEDSAVYLCASSLKALPLSYEQYFGPGTRLTVT.

The chain carries TRBV5-1 and TRBJ1-2; TRBD1 is a possible D gene (5 bases). V lost 3 bases and J lost 0, with 15 bases in between. The CDR3 consists of 16 residues. Germline CDR1 is SGHRS and CDR2 is YFSETQ. The CDR3 DNA reads TGCGCCAGCAGCTGGGGACCAAAACAGCCTAACTATGGCTACACCTTC. Translation: CASSWGPKQPNYGYTF.

This rearrangement joins TRBV5-1 to TRBJ1-2, with unresolved D. Germline V CDR1 and CDR2: SGHRS, YFSETQ. Trimming removed 5 bases at V and 4 bases at J, with 15 bases between. The CDR3 extends over 14 amino acids. Here the CDR3 DNA reads TGCGCCAGCAGACAGTTAGGGTTTGGCTATGGCTACACCTTC. This translates into CASRQLGFGYGYTF. The variable domain in full, completed from reference TRBV5-1 and TRBJ1-2, reads KAGVTQTPRYLIKTRGQQVTLSCSPISGHRSVSWYQQTPGQGLQFLFEYFSETQRNKGNFPGRFSGRQFSNSRSEMNVSTLELGDSALYLCASRQLGFGYGYTFGSGTRLTVV.

The V gene is TRBV25-1, the J gene TRBJ2-7; D might be TRBD2 (6 bases). Looked up from germline, CDR1 is MGHDK and CDR2 is SYGVNS. Trimming shortened V by 7 bases and J by 0 bases, and 22 bases separated the two germline ends. The CDR3 sequence is 17 residues long. The CDR3: CASTETFRLARSYEQYF. The CDR3 region has the DNA TGTGCCAGCACCGAAACCTTCCGCCTAGCGCGCTCCTACGAGCAGTACTTC.

This clone was picked up one time. The chain joins TRBV7-9 to TRBJ2-5, with D possibly being TRBD1 (6 bases). Germline V gene lookup returns CDR1 SEHNR and CDR2 FQNEAQ (reference sequence). Trimming cost V 5 bases and J 5 bases, with 24 bases left between them. The CDR3 has 17 amino acids. CDR3: CASSLTLRGSVVETQYF. The CDR3 DNA is TGTGCCAGCAGCCTGACTTTGAGGGGGAGCGTCGTTGAGACCCAGTACTTC. Complete variable domain (other parts from reference TRBV7-9 and TRBJ2-5): DTGVSQNPRHKITKRGQNVTFRCDPISEHNRLYWYRQTLGQGPEFLTYFQNEAQLEKSRLLSDRFSAERPKGSFSTLEIQRTEQGDSAMYLCASSLTLRGSVVETQYFGPGTRLLVL.

About this clone itself: The identical CDR3 is also encoded by other nucleotide sequences in the sample. The genes are TRBV19 and TRBJ1-2; TRBD1 matches at 9 bases. CDR1 is LNHDA, CDR2 SQIVND, per germline (reference sequence). The length of the CDR3 is 14 residues. Trimming cost V 5 bases and J 4 bases; bases outside gene matches: 5. CDR3 coding DNA: TGTGCCAGTAGTCCTACAGGGGGCGGCTATGGCTACACCTTC. Its protein is CASSPTGGGYGYTF.

The gene calls are TRBV5-6 and TRBJ2-2; D call uncertain. Trimming removed 10 bases from V and 0 bases from J, with 13 bases in between. Germline CDR1 is SGHDT and CDR2 is YYEEEE. The CDR3 has 14 amino acids. For the CDR3, the DNA is TGTGCCTCACAGTGGGTTTCGAACACCGGGGAGCTGTTTTTT. Translating gives CASQWVSNTGELFF.

The V gene is TRBV4-3, the J gene TRBJ2-7; possibly TRBD2 for D (5 bases). Trimming pared 1 base from V and 7 bases from J, leaving 14 bases between. Germline CDR1 and CDR2: LGHNA and YSLEER. The CDR3 runs to 14 residues. CDR3 sequence reads: CASSQVEGVSEQYF. CDR3 nucleotides: TGCGCCAGCAGCCAAGTTGAGGGAGTCAGTGAGCAGTACTTC.

This sequence joins TRBV28 and TRBJ2-7; 13 bases are a match to TRBD2. The V segment lost 5 bases and the J segment 2 bases; nucleotides outside the gene matches: 6. Germline loops: CDR1 MDHEN, CDR2 SYDVKM. The CDR3 length is 16 residues. The CDR3 protein is CASSPPTSGRTYEQYF. The CDR3 DNA follows: TGTGCCAGCAGTCCGCCGACTAGCGGGAGGACCTACGAGCAGTACTTC.

The gene calls are TRBV13 and TRBJ1-5, with D unclear. The V end lost 3 bases, the J end lost 6 bases, and 12 bases lay between the germline ends. The CDR3 has 14 amino acids. Germline V gene lookup returns CDR1 PRHDT and CDR2 FYEKMQ (reference sequence). The CDR3 DNA reads as TGTGCCAGCAGCTTCGGACTGACGAGTCAGCCCCAGCATTTT. This encodes CASSFGLTSQPQHF.

This clone was seen once. The rearrangement joins TRBV30 to TRBJ2-5; TRBD1 is a possible D gene (5 bases). The CDR3 runs 14 residues. With 1 base removed from V and 4 bases from J, the gap between germline ends came to 13 bases. Germline V gene lookup returns CDR1 GTSNPN and CDR2 SVGIG (reference sequence). CDR3 coding DNA: TGTGCCTGGAGTGGCGTAGGGGAAAGAGAGACCCAGTACTTC. Protein sequence: CAWSGVGERETQYF.

This clone came up once. The CDR3 reads CAISDSGSGEQFF. In DNA form, the CDR3 reads TGTGCCATCAGTGATAGCGGGAGTGGTGAGCAGTTCTTC. The chain is built from TRBV10-3 and TRBJ2-1, with 9 bases lining up with TRBD2. Germline-derived CDR1 and CDR2 are ENHRY and SYGVKD. The CDR3 covers 13 residues. The V gene end was trimmed by 3 bases and the J gene end by 9 bases; junction bases not matched to a gene: 3.

V is TRBV2 and J is TRBJ1-2; D gene unclear. Looked up from germline, CDR1 is SNHLY and CDR2 is FYNNEI. The CDR3 is made up of 14 amino acids. The V end was cut by 2 bases, the J end by 8 bases, with 15 bases between. The CDR3 reads CASSESRLTGGYTF. CDR3 nucleotides: TGTGCCAGCAGTGAAAGTCGTCTTACCGGGGGCTACACCTTC.

V is TRBV4-1 and J is TRBJ1-1, with unresolved D. CDR1 and CDR2 from the germline V gene are MGHRA and YSYEKL. The CDR3 has 13 amino acids. V lost 7 bases to trimming and J lost 6 bases, with 15 bases between them. CDR3 nucleotide sequence: TGCGCCAGCACCCCCCGAACGAGCGCTGAAGCTTTCTTT. As protein: CASTPRTSAEAFF.

V usage is TRBV2 and J usage is TRBJ2-5; D is possibly TRBD1 (6 bases). V lost 3 bases to trimming and J lost 0 bases, with 14 bases between them. This CDR3 is built from 16 residues. Germline CDR1 is SNHLY and CDR2 is FYNNEI. The CDR3 loop is CASSDPDRPDQETQYF. CDR3 in DNA: TGTGCCAGCAGTGACCCAGACAGGCCAGACCAAGAGACCCAGTACTTC.

The DNA for the CDR3 is TGTGCCAGCGAAGCGGGGGATAGTGAGCAGTTCTTC. Protein: CASEAGDSEQFF. V usage is TRBV27 and J usage is TRBJ2-1; TRBD2 aligns across 8 bases. Germline CDR1 MNHEY, CDR2 SMNVEV (reference sequence). The CDR3 is made up of 12 amino acids. The J segment lost 9 bases and the V segment lost 8 bases, leaving 6 bases of the junction unmatched.

Worth noting for this clone: The sample contains more than one DNA sequence encoding this CDR3. This chain connects TRBV9 to TRBJ2-7, with D possibly being TRBD2 (6 bases). V shed 3 bases and J shed 0 bases, with 10 bases lying between them. Germline V gene data show CDR1 as SGDLS and CDR2 as YYNGEE. The CDR3 is 14 residues long. The CDR3 loop is CASSAGDGSYEQYF. The CDR3 DNA reads as TGTGCCAGCAGCGCGGGGGATGGCTCCTACGAGCAGTACTTC.

The chain uses TRBV4-3 and TRBJ2-7; 10 bases are shared with TRBD2. Trimming took 1 base from V and 4 from J; bases not matched to a gene: 13. The germline gives CDR1 LGHNA, CDR2 YSLEER. The length of the CDR3 is 18 residues. The CDR3 protein is CASSQVKGGLAGVYEQYF. CDR3 bases: TGCGCCAGCAGCCAAGTTAAAGGCGGTCTAGCGGGAGTGTACGAGCAGTACTTC.